Below, one T cell receptor beta chain is given with its context. This entry comes from a study of patients and donors after allogeneic stem cell transplantation. Using its own MiXCR run on the RT-PCR reads, TCRdb lists one record per CDR3 protein. In the table there are over 200,000 distinct CDR3 sequences, about 37% of which are singletons. Germline CDR1 reads MGHDK; CDR2 reads SYGVNS. V lost 3 bases to trimming and J lost 1 base, with 15 bases between them. The CDR3 is 16 amino acids. Sequenced: blood, either unsorted or a sorted T cell fraction (not recorded which). The chain couples TRBV25-1 to TRBJ1-1; TRBD1 might be the D (5 bases). The receptor was derived from a human donor who was either an allogeneic HSCT recipient or a stem cell or donor lymphocyte infusion donor (not recorded which). It is not recorded whose cells these are; they may come from a transplant donor. The CDR3 region is CASSEGRGVWNTEAFF. In DNA form, the CDR3 reads TGTGCCAGCAGTGAGGGACGGGGGGTATGGAACACTGAAGCTTTCTTT.